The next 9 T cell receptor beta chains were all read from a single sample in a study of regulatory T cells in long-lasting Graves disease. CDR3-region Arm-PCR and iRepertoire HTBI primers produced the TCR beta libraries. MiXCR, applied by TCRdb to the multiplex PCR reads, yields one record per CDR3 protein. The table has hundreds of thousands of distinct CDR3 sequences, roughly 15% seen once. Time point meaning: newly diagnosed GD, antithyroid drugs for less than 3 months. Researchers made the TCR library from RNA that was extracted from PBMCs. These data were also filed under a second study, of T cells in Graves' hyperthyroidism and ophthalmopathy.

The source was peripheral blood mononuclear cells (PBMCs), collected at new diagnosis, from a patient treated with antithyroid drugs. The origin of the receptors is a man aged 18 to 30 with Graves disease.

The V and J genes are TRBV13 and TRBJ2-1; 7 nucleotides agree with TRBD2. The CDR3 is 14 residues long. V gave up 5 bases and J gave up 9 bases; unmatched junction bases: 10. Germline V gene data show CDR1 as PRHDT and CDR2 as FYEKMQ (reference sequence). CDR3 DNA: TGTGCCAGCAGCCGACCGGGCCTAGCGGTTGAGCAGTTCTTC. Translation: CASSRPGLAVEQFF. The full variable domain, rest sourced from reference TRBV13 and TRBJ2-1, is AAGVIQSPRHLIKEKRETATLKCYPIPRHDTVYWYQQGPGQDPQFLISFYEKMQSDKGSIPDRFSAQQFSDYHSELNMSSLELGDSALYFCASSRPGLAVEQFFGPGTRLTVL.

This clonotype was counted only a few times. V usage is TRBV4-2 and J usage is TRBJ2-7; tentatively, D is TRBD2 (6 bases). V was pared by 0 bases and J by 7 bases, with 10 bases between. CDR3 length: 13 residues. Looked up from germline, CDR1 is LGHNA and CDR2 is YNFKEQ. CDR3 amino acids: CASSQEWGLEQYF. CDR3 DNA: TGTGCCAGCAGCCAAGAATGGGGACTTGAGCAGTACTTC.

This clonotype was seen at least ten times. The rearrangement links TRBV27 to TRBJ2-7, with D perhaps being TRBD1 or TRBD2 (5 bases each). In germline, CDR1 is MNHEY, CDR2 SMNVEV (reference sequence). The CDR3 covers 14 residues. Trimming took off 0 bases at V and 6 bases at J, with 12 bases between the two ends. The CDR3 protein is CASSLSGAWGEQYF. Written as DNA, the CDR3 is TGTGCCAGCAGTTTATCCGGGGCTTGGGGCGAGCAGTACTTC.

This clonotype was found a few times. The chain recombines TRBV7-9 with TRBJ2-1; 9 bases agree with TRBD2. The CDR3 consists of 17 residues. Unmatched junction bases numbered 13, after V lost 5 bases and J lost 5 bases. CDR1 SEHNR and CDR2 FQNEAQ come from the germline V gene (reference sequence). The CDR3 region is CASSTRSGASGDNEQFF. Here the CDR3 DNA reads TGTGCCAGCAGCACGCGCTCGGGGGCTAGCGGGGACAATGAGCAGTTCTTC.

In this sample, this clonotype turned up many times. CDR3 loop: CASTPYMASGKETQYF. DNA for the CDR3: TGTGCCAGCACCCCGTATATGGCTAGCGGAAAAGAGACCCAGTACTTC. This chain links TRBV6-1 with TRBJ2-5, with 7 positions matching TRBD2. Germline V gives CDR1 MNHNS, CDR2 SASEGT. V lost 7 bases, J lost 3 bases, and 14 bases stayed unmatched. The CDR3 totals 16 residues.

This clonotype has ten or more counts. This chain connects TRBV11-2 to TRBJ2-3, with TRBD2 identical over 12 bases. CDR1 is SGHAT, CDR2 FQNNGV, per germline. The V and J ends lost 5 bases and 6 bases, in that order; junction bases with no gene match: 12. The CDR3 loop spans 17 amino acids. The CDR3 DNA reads TGTGCCAGCAGCCCGTCGATTCTAGCGGGAGGGCCCGATACGCAGTATTTT. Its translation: CASSPSILAGGPDTQYF.

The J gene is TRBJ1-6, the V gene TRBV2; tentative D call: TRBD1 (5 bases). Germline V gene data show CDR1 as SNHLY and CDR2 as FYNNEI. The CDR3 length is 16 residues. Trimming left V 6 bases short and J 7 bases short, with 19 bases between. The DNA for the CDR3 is TGTGCCAGCAGAGTAAGGGTGGGGGGGGGAAATTCACCCCTCCACTTT. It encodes CASRVRVGGGNSPLHF.

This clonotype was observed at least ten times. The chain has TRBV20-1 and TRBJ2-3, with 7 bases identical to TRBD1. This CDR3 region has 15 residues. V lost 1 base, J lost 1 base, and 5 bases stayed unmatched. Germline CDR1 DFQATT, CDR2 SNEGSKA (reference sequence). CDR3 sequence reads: CSARGLGTGTDTQYF. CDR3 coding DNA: TGCAGTGCTAGAGGGTTAGGGACAGGCACAGATACGCAGTATTTT.

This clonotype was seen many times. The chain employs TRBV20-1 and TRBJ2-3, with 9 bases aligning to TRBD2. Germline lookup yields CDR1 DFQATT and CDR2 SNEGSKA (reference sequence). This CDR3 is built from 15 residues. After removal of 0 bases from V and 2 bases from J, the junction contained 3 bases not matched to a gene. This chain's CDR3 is CSARDRGLATDTQYF. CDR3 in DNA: TGCAGTGCTAGAGATAGGGGACTAGCCACAGATACGCAGTATTTT.